Listed below are T cell receptor beta chains from one sample, sequenced in a study of blood T cell repertoires in COVID-19. Profiled with immunoSEQ multiplex PCR; TCRdb holds only in-frame clones, not every one. The table has fewer than 350,000 clones, around 89% seen once. Sequencing was done on a sample of PBMCs or T cells enriched from blood (not recorded which). The origin of the receptors is a young woman with acute COVID-19. The CDR3 runs from the conserved cysteine through the conserved F or W. A D gene is named only where the DNA matches it firmly. Where a row states a size, it is once, few, many or the class of an expanded clone; other rows omit it.

v_gene: TRBV3-1/TRBV3-2
abundance: -
j_gene: TRBJ1-1
d_gene: -
CDR3nt: TGTGCCAGCAGCCAAGATTTCGCGGCTGAAGCTTTCTTT
CDR3aa: CASSQDFAAEAFF

v_gene: TRBV5-6
abundance: -
j_gene: TRBJ2-2
d_gene: -
CDR3nt: TGTGCCAGCAGCTTTAGGGAGTCCGGGGAGCTGTTTTTT
CDR3aa: CASSFRESGELFF

v_gene: TRBV11-2
abundance: -
j_gene: TRBJ2-7
d_gene: -
CDR3nt: TGTGCCAGCAGCTTAGTCCTGGAGAACGGCGAGCAGTACTTC
CDR3aa: CASSLVLENGEQYF

v_gene: TRBV28
abundance: -
j_gene: TRBJ2-4
d_gene: -
CDR3nt: TGTGCCAGCAGTTCACCCGACTACCAAGCCAAAAACATTCAGTACTTC
CDR3aa: CASSSPDYQAKNIQYF

v_gene: TRBV6-5
abundance: -
j_gene: TRBJ2-1
d_gene: -
CDR3nt: TGTGCCAGCAGCCCCCAGGGCGAACACAATGAGCAGTTCTTC
CDR3aa: CASSPQGEHNEQFF

v_gene: TRBV28
abundance: -
j_gene: TRBJ1-1
d_gene: -
CDR3nt: TGTGCCAGCAGCCCACCGGGATTGAACACTGAAGCTTTCTTT
CDR3aa: CASSPPGLNTEAFF

v_gene: TRBV29-1
abundance: -
j_gene: TRBJ2-7
d_gene: -
CDR3nt: TGCAGCGTTGGGGCGACGGGAGTTACCTACGAGCAGTACTTC
CDR3aa: CSVGATGVTYEQYF

v_gene: TRBV3-1/TRBV3-2
abundance: -
j_gene: TRBJ2-1
d_gene: TRBD2
CDR3nt: TGTGCCAGCAGCCAGTGGACTAGCGGGAGAGTGGGCTATGAGCAGTTCTTC
CDR3aa: CASSQWTSGRVGYEQFF

v_gene: TRBV28
abundance: -
j_gene: TRBJ1-1
d_gene: -
CDR3nt: TGTGCCAGCAGTCCCCCCCAGGAAGTTTACACTGAAGCTTTCTTT
CDR3aa: CASSPPQEVYTEAFF

v_gene: TRBV7-9
abundance: -
j_gene: TRBJ1-3
d_gene: -
CDR3nt: TGTGCCAGCAGCGGTTGGGAAACAGGGTACGGAAACACCATATATTTT
CDR3aa: CASSGWETGYGNTIYF

v_gene: TRBV30
abundance: -
j_gene: TRBJ2-1
d_gene: -
CDR3nt: TGTGCCTGGAGAATAGTAGCTAATGAGCAGTTCTTC
CDR3aa: CAWRIVANEQFF

v_gene: TRBV25-1
abundance: -
j_gene: TRBJ1-1
d_gene: TRBD1
CDR3nt: TGTGCCAGCAGGACGACAGGGATCACTGAAGCTTTCTTT
CDR3aa: CASRTTGITEAFF

v_gene: TRBV6-1
abundance: -
j_gene: TRBJ1-5
d_gene: -
CDR3nt: TGTGCCAGCAGTGACCCCAGCGGGTATCAGCCCCAGCATTTT
CDR3aa: CASSDPSGYQPQHF

v_gene: TRBV3-1/TRBV3-2
abundance: few
j_gene: TRBJ1-4
d_gene: TRBD1
CDR3nt: TGTGCCAGCAGTGACAGGGAAAATGAAAAACTGTTTTTT
CDR3aa: CASSDRENEKLFF

v_gene: TRBV28
abundance: -
j_gene: TRBJ2-3
d_gene: TRBD2
CDR3nt: TGTGCCAGCATGATTAGCGGGGGTTATACGCAGTATTTT
CDR3aa: CASMISGGYTQYF

v_gene: TRBV30
abundance: -
j_gene: TRBJ2-7
d_gene: -
CDR3nt: TGTGCCTGGACGGACAGACCTAAAGCTTACGAGCAGTACTTC
CDR3aa: CAWTDRPKAYEQYF

v_gene: TRBV7-6
abundance: -
j_gene: TRBJ1-4
d_gene: -
CDR3nt: TGTGCCAGCAGCTTAGCGCCGGCTAATGAAAAACTGTTTTTT
CDR3aa: CASSLAPANEKLFF

v_gene: TRBV28
abundance: once
j_gene: TRBJ2-7
d_gene: -
CDR3nt: TGTGCCAGCAGGGCTCCGGGACTGCTTATGGGCGAGCAGTACTTC
CDR3aa: CASRAPGLLMGEQYF

v_gene: TRBV7-2
abundance: once
j_gene: TRBJ2-7
d_gene: TRBD2
CDR3nt: TGTGCCAGCAGCCTCCGGACTAGCGGGACTCCATTCTTTTCCTACGAGCAGTACTTC
CDR3aa: CASSLRTSGTPFFSYEQYF

v_gene: TRBV7-9
abundance: -
j_gene: TRBJ2-7
d_gene: TRBD2
CDR3nt: TGTGCCAGCAGCTTAGTTAGCGGGAGCTCCTACGAGCAGTACTTC
CDR3aa: CASSLVSGSSYEQYF

v_gene: TRBV6-1
abundance: -
j_gene: TRBJ1-2
d_gene: -
CDR3nt: TGTGCCAGCAGTGAAGGCCAGGGCTATGGCTACACCTTC
CDR3aa: CASSEGQGYGYTF

v_gene: TRBV6-4
abundance: -
j_gene: TRBJ2-3
d_gene: TRBD2
CDR3nt: TGTGCCAGCAGCTTAGCGGGAGAAGGCACAGATACGCAGTATTTT
CDR3aa: CASSLAGEGTDTQYF

v_gene: TRBV5-1
abundance: -
j_gene: TRBJ1-1
d_gene: -
CDR3nt: TGCGCCAGCAGCTTGGAATATGGGCCTAACACTGAAGCTTTCTTT
CDR3aa: CASSLEYGPNTEAFF

v_gene: TRBV2
abundance: few
j_gene: TRBJ1-3
d_gene: -
CDR3nt: TGTGCCAGCAGTGAACGGTCTGGAAACACCATATATTTT
CDR3aa: CASSERSGNTIYF

v_gene: TRBV19
abundance: -
j_gene: TRBJ2-1
d_gene: TRBD2
CDR3nt: TGTGCCAGTAGTCCGTCAGGAAAGGGCGGGAGAGGGAATGAGCAGTTCTTC
CDR3aa: CASSPSGKGGRGNEQFF

v_gene: TRBV28
abundance: once
j_gene: TRBJ1-5
d_gene: -
CDR3nt: TGTGCCAGCAGTTTTTCGGGGGAGAACAATCAGCCCCAGCATTTT
CDR3aa: CASSFSGENNQPQHF

v_gene: TRBV5-1
abundance: -
j_gene: TRBJ2-7
d_gene: -
CDR3nt: TGCGCCAGCAGTCCCATTAGCTCCTACGAGCAGTACTTC
CDR3aa: CASSPISSYEQYF

v_gene: TRBV19
abundance: -
j_gene: TRBJ2-5
d_gene: -
CDR3nt: TGTGCCAGTAGCCCAGGGCCTCTATATCGGGAGACCCAGTACTTC
CDR3aa: CASSPGPLYRETQYF

v_gene: TRBV5-8
abundance: -
j_gene: TRBJ1-5
d_gene: -
CDR3nt: TGTGCCAGCAGCCCCGGGGATCATCAGCCCCAGCATTTT
CDR3aa: CASSPGDHQPQHF

v_gene: TRBV28
abundance: -
j_gene: TRBJ1-1
d_gene: TRBD1
CDR3nt: TGTGCCAGCAGTCCAACAGGGGAGAGGGGCACTGAAGCTTTCTTT
CDR3aa: CASSPTGERGTEAFF

v_gene: TRBV7-9
abundance: -
j_gene: TRBJ1-3
d_gene: -
CDR3nt: TGTGCCAGCAGACATTTACAGGCCTCTGGAAACACCATATATTTT
CDR3aa: CASRHLQASGNTIYF

v_gene: TRBV5-1
abundance: -
j_gene: TRBJ1-2
d_gene: TRBD1
CDR3nt: TGCGCCAGCACCATGGGGACAGGGGACTATGGCTACACCTTC
CDR3aa: CASTMGTGDYGYTF

v_gene: TRBV3-1/TRBV3-2
abundance: few
j_gene: TRBJ2-1
d_gene: -
CDR3nt: TGTGCCAGCAGCCAAGATTCCCACCGCGGTTACAATGAGCAGTTCTTC
CDR3aa: CASSQDSHRGYNEQFF

v_gene: TRBV24-1
abundance: once
j_gene: TRBJ2-3
d_gene: -
CDR3nt: TGTGCCACCAGTGATCCGGAGACCGGAGCTAGCACAGATACGCAGTATTTT
CDR3aa: CATSDPETGASTDTQYF

v_gene: TRBV7-8
abundance: -
j_gene: TRBJ1-3
d_gene: -
CDR3nt: TGTGCCAGCAGTTCATTCTCTGGAAACACCATATATTTT
CDR3aa: CASSSFSGNTIYF

v_gene: TRBV5-1
abundance: -
j_gene: TRBJ1-2
d_gene: TRBD1
CDR3nt: TGCGCCAGCAGCTTGACAGGGGTTCTCTATGGCTACACCTTC
CDR3aa: CASSLTGVLYGYTF

v_gene: TRBV10-1
abundance: -
j_gene: TRBJ2-7
d_gene: TRBD2
CDR3nt: TGCGCCAGCAGTGACCGGACTAGCGGGAGCCTTGAGCAGTACTTC
CDR3aa: CASSDRTSGSLEQYF